Reported below is one T cell receptor (beta chain). The sample belongs to a study of blood T cell repertoires in COVID-19. Original handling: Scientists estimated how many nucleated cells there were by amplifying reference gene primers. TCRdb's table, derived via immunoSEQ multiplex PCR, lists solely in-frame clones and lacks some. Clone size and V and J calls were adopted from that table, with D and trimming inferred from the DNA. The sample has hundreds of thousands of clones, about 87% seen once; the top ten hold approximately 10%. Trimming pared 0 bases from V and 6 bases from J, leaving 17 bases between. From germline, CDR1 is SGHDT and CDR2 YYEEEE. The CDR3 is 16 residues long. Study members were between about 18 and 100 years old and lived in about two dozen US regions.

The receptor was derived from a woman aged 45-65 years who had recovered from COVID-19. Sequencing was performed on PBMCs or T cells enriched from blood (not recorded which). The chain links TRBV5-6 to TRBJ2-3; D may be TRBD2 (5 bases). This CDR3 reads CASSLGVGLDSDTQYF. CDR3 in DNA: TGTGCCAGCAGCTTGGGGGTAGGACTGGATTCTGATACGCAGTATTTT. Together with reference TRBV5-6 and TRBJ2-3, the CDR3 gives the full variable domain: DAGVTQSPTHLIKTRGQQVTLRCSPKSGHDTVSWYQQALGQGPQFIFQYYEEEERQRGNFPDRFSGHQFPNYSSELNVNALLLGDSALYLCASSLGVGLDSDTQYFGPGTRLTVL.